This entry features one TCR beta chain sequence. The antigen it recognizes is unknown. The record has no base qualities; no much larger clone is one base away. This sample was taken from a study of OX40 agonist ivuxolimab in advanced cancers. Background for the entire study: Ivuxolimab was an agonistic, fully human IgG2 monoclonal antibody directed against OX40 (CD134), a costimulatory receptor. Intravenous ivuxolimab was administered to patients every 2 weeks at six dose levels: 0.01, 0.1, 0.3, 1.5, 3 and 10 mg/kg. Of the 50 to 55 patients in dose escalation, around 19 had hepatocellular carcinoma, some 15 had melanoma, 9 had renal cell carcinoma and 9 had head and neck cancer. A male proportion of 70% to 90% and a mean age of roughly 55 years, ranging from 23 to 79, were recorded for the dose-escalation cohort. Patients were allowed to have had prior anti-PD-1, anti-PD-L1 or anti-CTLA-4 therapy, and 40% of the dose-escalation patients had been treated with checkpoint inhibitors. Partial responses occurred in three dose-escalation patients: two with cutaneous melanoma and one with hepatocellular carcinoma. The purpose of peripheral TCRbeta sequencing was to test whether ivuxolimab changed TCR sequence diversity and led to clonal T-cell expansion. The monotherapy dose-escalation portion (N ≈ 50 patients) of the phase I ivuxolimab trial is reported in the paper. What the work shows at the level of the full study, not this receptor alone: Clonal expansion of both CD4+ and CD8+ blood T cells was observed from baseline to week 6 at doses 0.1 to 3.0 mg/kg. Low levels of normalized T-cell clonal expansion were also seen in some patients who did not respond. After ivuxolimab, expanded clones were on average more numerous among CD8+ T cells than among CD4+ T cells. In partial responders in the 0.1-3.0 mg/kg groups, normalized peripheral clonal expansion was found to be among the lowest, especially among CD8+ T cells. The antigen specificity of the clonally expanded peripheral T cells was not determined.

The trial excluded patients who had a history of autoimmune disease or were on systemic immunosuppression. Peripheral blood for TCR sequencing was collected from all dose cohorts at baseline, on cycle 4 day 1, and on cycle 7 day 1. The samples were taken from a phase I, first-in-human, multicenter, open-label dose-escalation trial of ivuxolimab. Adults with locally advanced or metastatic head and neck squamous cell, hepatocellular, melanoma or renal cell carcinoma were enrolled in the trial. Before TCR sequencing, CD4+ T cells and CD8+ T cells were sorted from peripheral blood as separate populations. For sequencing of the TCRbeta CDR3 region, genomic DNA was extracted from the sorted cells. TCRbeta CDR3 regions were sequenced using the immunoSEQ Assay. Here the immuneACCESS table is served through TCRdb, limited to in-frame sequences with V and J called. Missing clones are a known gap in these copies; in checked studies unresolved V genes cover under half, and the rest lacks a known reason. This sample lists about 61,000 clones; roughly 90% were detected once. 23% of the sample goes to the ten largest clones.

The TCR sequence derives from an adult with an advanced solid tumor such as melanoma, head and neck, liver or kidney cancer. The source material was CD4+ or CD8+ T cells sorted from blood, sampled in a trial of the OX40 agonist ivuxolimab.

The sequence in DNA is TGTGCCAGCACCCCGTCGACAGCCTACTATGGCTACACCTTC. This is translated as CASTPSTAYYGYTF. Rearrangement joined TRBV7-9 to TRBJ1-2; the D gene is possibly TRBD1, with 5 bases matching. The germline V gene (reference sequence) supplies CDR1 SEHNR and CDR2 FQNEAQ. The CDR3 goes from the cysteine to the phenylalanine over 14 residues. The retained sequence is limited to the CDR3, 42 bases, with the frame set at the first base. V loses 7 bases of germline sequence and J loses 3 bases, and the interval between the two ends is 15 bases.